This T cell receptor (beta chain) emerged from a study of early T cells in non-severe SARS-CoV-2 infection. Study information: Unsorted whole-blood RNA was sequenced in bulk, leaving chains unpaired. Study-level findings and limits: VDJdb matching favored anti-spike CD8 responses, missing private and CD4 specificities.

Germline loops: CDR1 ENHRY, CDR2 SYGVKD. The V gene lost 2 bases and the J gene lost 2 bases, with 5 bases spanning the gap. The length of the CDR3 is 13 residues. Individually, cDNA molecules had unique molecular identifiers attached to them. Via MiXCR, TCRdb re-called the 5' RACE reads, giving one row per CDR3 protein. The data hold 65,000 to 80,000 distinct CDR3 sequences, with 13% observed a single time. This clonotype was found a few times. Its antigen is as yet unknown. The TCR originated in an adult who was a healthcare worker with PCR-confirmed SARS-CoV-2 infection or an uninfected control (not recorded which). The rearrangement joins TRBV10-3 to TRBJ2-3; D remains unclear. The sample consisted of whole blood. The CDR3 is CAISELVTDTQYF. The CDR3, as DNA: TGTGCCATCAGTGAGCTTGTCACAGATACGCAGTATTTT.